A selection of T cell receptor beta chains follows, all from one sample in a study of T cells in Graves' hyperthyroidism and ophthalmopathy. MiXCR, run by TCRdb on the multiplex PCR reads, gives a single entry per CDR3 protein. In the table there are roughly 520,000 distinct CDR3 sequences, less than 25% of which are singletons. Material for sequencing was blood. The receptors were sampled from a woman in her 30s with Graves' ophthalmopathy. CDR3s include the opening cysteine and the closing phenylalanine or tryptophan.

V gene,CDR3 protein
TRBV12-3/TRBV12-4,CASSRGIGNQPQHF
TRBV6-2/TRBV6-3,CASSYSSGDNYGYTF
TRBV10-3,CAIRTQVRDTQYF
TRBV4-2,CASSHEVGNQPQHF
TRBV20-1,CSARTGGSGTEAFF
TRBV27,CASSDRGANEKLFF
TRBV19,CASSRDSSRGYTF
TRBV6-2/TRBV6-3,CASTFAAVLLGGTGELFF
TRBV6-1,CASSERRAYEQYF
TRBV5-1,CASSLGYRGRRTEAFF
TRBV11-1,CASSVAGAQYF
TRBV30,CAWSVGGSNEQYF
TRBV10-3,CAISPMGKSAGELFF
TRBV6-5,CASSYSRGGRNQPQHF
TRBV20-1,CSARLRVAGYEQYF
TRBV19,CASSKGFYTGELFF